This is a list of T cell receptor beta chains from one sample in a study of control samples from healthy donors and cancer patients. The assay was immunoSEQ multiplex PCR, and TCRdb's table has in-frame clones only and misses some. Among about 180,000 clones, 85% to 90% were seen once, and the ten largest hold just over 1.4%. The sequencing sample was made of blood. These receptors were taken from a woman between 50 and 59 years old in good health. CDR3s include the opening cysteine and the closing phenylalanine or tryptophan. Fields, in order: D gene, V gene, clone size, J gene, CDR3 protein, CDR3 DNA. A D gene is named only where the DNA matches it firmly. The size entry is marked missing in some rows and otherwise reads once, few, many or a size class.

-	TRBV5-6	-	TRBJ2-3	CASSLASQEDTQYF	TGTGCCAGCAGTCTAGCGTCACAGGAGGATACGCAGTATTTT
-	TRBV6-5	-	TRBJ1-3	CASSYSGPSSGNTIYF	TGTGCCAGCAGTTACTCAGGACCGTCCTCTGGAAACACCATATATTTT
-	TRBV28	-	TRBJ2-7	CASLGTAGANSYEQYF	TGTGCCAGCCTAGGGACAGCGGGAGCAAACTCCTACGAGCAGTACTTC
-	TRBV30	-	TRBJ1-1	CAWRTRLARALGTEAFF	TGTGCCTGGAGGACCAGGTTGGCCAGGGCGTTAGGCACTGAAGCTTTCTTT
TRBD2	TRBV11-3	-	TRBJ2-1	CASSPTSGALDEQFF	TGTGCCAGCAGCCCGACTAGCGGGGCTCTGGATGAGCAGTTCTTC
TRBD2	TRBV7-3	-	TRBJ2-1	CASSLFVGLAGDEQFF	TGTGCCAGCAGCTTATTCGTGGGACTAGCGGGAGATGAGCAGTTCTTC
-	TRBV7-2	-	TRBJ2-7	CASSPEGSLAETYEQYF	TGTGCCAGCAGCCCAGAAGGATCGTTAGCAGAAACCTACGAGCAGTACTTC
-	TRBV6-7	-	TRBJ2-7	CASSYDRSTYEQYF	TGTGCCAGCAGTTACGACAGGTCCACCTACGAGCAGTACTTC
-	TRBV27	-	TRBJ1-2	CASSLGDRSYGYTF	TGTGCCAGCAGTTTAGGCGACAGGAGTTATGGCTACACCTTC
TRBD1	TRBV5-1	-	TRBJ1-6	CASSLGGQGARNSPLHF	TGCGCCAGCAGCTTGGGAGGACAGGGGGCGAGGAATTCACCCCTCCACTTT
TRBD1	TRBV18	-	TRBJ1-2	CASSPDTGGYGYTF	TGTGCCAGCTCACCAGATACAGGGGGTTATGGCTACACCTTC
-	TRBV28	-	TRBJ1-1	CASSSTTGTIEAFF	TGTGCCAGCAGTTCCACGACCGGGACAATTGAAGCTTTCTTT
-	TRBV10-3	-	TRBJ1-2	CATTRDGPANYGYTF	TGTGCCACGACACGGGACGGTCCAGCTAACTATGGCTACACCTTC
-	TRBV28	once	TRBJ1-5	CASSLWGLSNQPQHF	TGTGCCAGCAGTTTATGGGGTCTTAGCAATCAGCCCCAGCATTTT
-	TRBV28	-	TRBJ1-2	CATDRNYGYTF	TGTGCCACCGACAGAAACTATGGCTACACCTTC
-	TRBV21-1	-	TRBJ1-1	CASSSKRVLFEDTEAFF	TGTGCCAGCAGCTCGAAGAGGGTCCTCTTTGAGGACACTGAAGCTTTCTTT
TRBD2	TRBV27	few	TRBJ2-5	CASSPGDYPYQETQYF	TGTGCCAGCAGCCCCGGGGACTACCCGTACCAAGAGACCCAGTACTTC
-	TRBV27	-	TRBJ1-1	CASSWGTEAFF	TGTGCCAGCAGCTGGGGCACTGAAGCTTTCTTT
-	TRBV5-4	once	TRBJ2-1	CASSLSGSVVNEQFF	TGTGCCAGCAGCTTGTCCGGGAGCGTGGTGAATGAGCAGTTCTTC
TRBD1	TRBV20-1	once	TRBJ2-3	CSASRGRIGTDTQYF	TGCAGTGCTAGTAGGGGGCGGATAGGCACAGATACGCAGTATTTT
-	TRBV7-9	-	TRBJ1-1	CASSPQGPNTEAFF	TGTGCCAGCAGCCCTCAGGGACCTAACACTGAAGCTTTCTTT
TRBD1	TRBV18	-	TRBJ2-7	CASSPRTGGGEQYF	TGTGCCAGCTCACCGAGGACAGGGGGCGGCGAGCAGTACTTC
TRBD1	TRBV28	-	TRBJ1-5	CASRTQGKALPQHF	TGTGCCAGCAGGACACAGGGGAAGGCCCTACCCCAGCATTTT
TRBD1	TRBV4-2	-	TRBJ1-2	CASSQAGGRDGYTF	TGTGCCAGCAGCCAAGCAGGGGGCAGGGATGGCTACACCTTC
-	TRBV28	-	TRBJ1-2	CASGLQDNYGYTF	TGTGCCAGCGGATTACAGGATAACTATGGCTACACCTTC
-	TRBV28	few	TRBJ1-2	CASTANGGYTF	TGTGCCAGCACCGCGAACGGGGGCTACACCTTC
TRBD1	TRBV5-1	-	TRBJ2-6	CASSFQGANSGANVLTF	TGCGCCAGCAGCTTTCAGGGGGCAAATTCTGGGGCCAACGTCCTGACTTTC
TRBD2	TRBV28	-	TRBJ2-7	CASSFFGSGTSALYEQYF	TGTGCCAGCAGTTTCTTTGGGTCCGGGACTAGCGCCTTATACGAGCAGTACTTC
-	TRBV27	-	TRBJ1-1	CASSYALNTEAFF	TGTGCCAGCAGTTACGCCTTGAACACTGAAGCTTTCTTT
-	TRBV27	-	TRBJ2-7	CASSLSFLADGYEQYF	TGTGCCAGCAGTTTATCGTTTCTGGCGGACGGGTACGAGCAGTACTTC
-	TRBV7-2	-	TRBJ2-3	CASRTGDTQYF	TGTGCCAGCAGAACGGGAGATACGCAGTATTTT
-	TRBV4-3	-	TRBJ1-1	CASSRILGGRTEAFF	TGCGCCAGCAGCCGGATTCTCGGGGGGCGGACTGAAGCTTTCTTT
TRBD1	TRBV11-3	-	TRBJ2-2	CASGQGSGELFF	TGTGCCAGCGGACAGGGGTCCGGGGAGCTGTTTTTT
TRBD2	TRBV5-6	-	TRBJ2-5	CASSPPAGLQETQYF	TGTGCCAGCAGCCCCCCAGCGGGGCTCCAAGAGACCCAGTACTTC
-	TRBV4-1	-	TRBJ1-4	CASSQETVIYEKLFF	TGCGCCAGCAGCCAAGAAACAGTTATCTATGAAAAACTGTTTTTT
TRBD1	TRBV3-1/TRBV3-2	-	TRBJ2-6	CASSPLTQGAGANVLTF	TGTGCCAGCAGCCCGTTAACTCAGGGGGCTGGGGCCAACGTCCTGACTTTC
-	TRBV7-2	-	TRBJ1-2	CASSPVQGGTYGYTF	TGTGCCAGCAGCCCCGTGCAAGGGGGAACCTATGGCTACACCTTC
TRBD1	TRBV7-9	-	TRBJ1-2	CASSRTGQDLYGYTF	TGTGCCAGCAGCCGTACGGGACAGGATCTTTATGGCTACACCTTC
-	TRBV7-8	-	TRBJ1-1	CASSPSVGAFF	TGTGCCAGCAGCCCGTCGGTTGGGGCTTTCTTT
TRBD2	TRBV14	-	TRBJ2-7	CASSQDLSGRSYEQYF	TGTGCCAGCAGCCAAGATCTAAGCGGGAGGTCCTACGAGCAGTACTTC
TRBD2	TRBV11-2	few	TRBJ2-6	CASRPSLAGASGANVLTF	TGTGCCAGCAGGCCTTCACTAGCGGGAGCGTCGGGGGCCAACGTCCTGACTTTC
-	TRBV27	-	TRBJ1-3	CASRGLAPGNTIYF	TGTGCCAGCCGGGGGTTAGCACCTGGAAACACCATATATTTT
TRBD1	TRBV5-1	-	TRBJ1-4	CASSARQGINEKLFF	TGCGCCAGCAGCGCACGACAGGGAATTAATGAAAAACTGTTTTTT
-	TRBV5-1	-	TRBJ1-1	CASSQPDLTDTEAFF	TGCGCCAGCAGCCAACCCGACCTCACAGACACTGAAGCTTTCTTT
TRBD1	TRBV29-1	-	TRBJ2-2	CSVWTGGTGELFF	TGCAGCGTTTGGACAGGGGGCACCGGGGAGCTGTTTTTT
TRBD1	TRBV27	-	TRBJ1-2	CASSPAGGRIYGYTF	TGTGCCAGCAGTCCGGCAGGGGGACGGATCTATGGCTACACCTTC
-	TRBV7-3	-	TRBJ2-2	CASSPAGRELFF	TGTGCCAGCAGCCCGGCCGGCAGGGAGCTGTTTTTT
-	TRBV7-8	-	TRBJ1-1	CASSFQGRTEAFF	TGTGCCAGCAGCTTTCAGGGGCGGACTGAAGCTTTCTTT
-	TRBV9	-	TRBJ1-3	CASSVGVGGVDTIYF	TGTGCCAGCAGCGTAGGAGTGGGGGGTGTGGACACCATATATTTT
-	TRBV28	-	TRBJ2-5	CASSLTVNSETQYF	TGTGCCAGCAGTTTAACAGTTAACTCGGAGACCCAGTACTTC
TRBD1	TRBV28	-	TRBJ2-1	CASHRPDRGNEQFF	TGTGCCAGCCACAGACCGGACAGGGGCAATGAGCAGTTCTTC
TRBD2	TRBV7-2	-	TRBJ2-7	CASSSTGLAGYEQYF	TGTGCCAGCAGCTCCACGGGACTAGCGGGCTACGAGCAGTACTTC
TRBD1	TRBV5-1	-	TRBJ2-4	CASSLGGPKENIQYF	TGCGCCAGCAGCTTAGGGGGCCCAAAGGAAAACATTCAGTACTTC
TRBD1	TRBV5-4	-	TRBJ1-6	CASSLGQGSGSPLHF	TGTGCCAGCAGCTTAGGACAGGGTAGCGGTTCACCCCTCCACTTT
TRBD2	TRBV4-1	-	TRBJ2-1	CASSQDTSGRGYEQFF	TGCGCCAGCAGCCAAGACACTAGCGGGAGGGGCTATGAGCAGTTCTTC
TRBD1	TRBV15	-	TRBJ1-3	CATSSGSGGTGNTIYF	TGTGCCACCAGCAGCGGGTCAGGGGGCACTGGAAACACCATATATTTT
-	TRBV28	-	TRBJ1-1	CASSPAALVKNTEAFF	TGTGCCAGCAGCCCTGCGGCCCTTGTAAAGAACACTGAAGCTTTCTTT